Listed below are T cell receptor beta chains from one sample, sequenced in a study of OX40 agonist ivuxolimab in advanced cancers. TCRdb's copy holds only in-frame clones and misses some; the assay was immunoSEQ multiplex PCR. This sample has 42,000 or so clones; roughly 84% occur once, and the top ten carry just over 20%. Sequencing was performed on CD4+ or CD8+ T cells sorted from blood, taken in a trial of the OX40 agonist ivuxolimab. The receptors come from an adult with an advanced solid tumor such as melanoma, head and neck, liver or kidney cancer. The conserved cysteine and the conserved F or W are not part of the CDR3 here. The size field is filled for only some rows; it gives once, few, many or a size class.

v_call clone_size cdr3_aa
TRBV4-3 NA ASSQERDQLYEQY
TRBV6-5 NA ASSGQGVTGELF
TRBV28 NA APSSPPGLAGGRPYNEQF
TRBV4-1 NA ASSQSGGNEKLF
TRBV14 NA ASSQVWDPYEQY
TRBV13 NA ASSPPDSGRNGYT
TRBV9 NA ASRDRGSAGELF
TRBV14 once ASSLTGNYGYT
TRBV6-5 NA ASSYSGGPGADTQY
TRBV27 NA ASSFPPDRNSYEQY
TRBV27 NA ASRPSTNSGNTIY
TRBV6-1 NA ASSEGTGLHYGYT